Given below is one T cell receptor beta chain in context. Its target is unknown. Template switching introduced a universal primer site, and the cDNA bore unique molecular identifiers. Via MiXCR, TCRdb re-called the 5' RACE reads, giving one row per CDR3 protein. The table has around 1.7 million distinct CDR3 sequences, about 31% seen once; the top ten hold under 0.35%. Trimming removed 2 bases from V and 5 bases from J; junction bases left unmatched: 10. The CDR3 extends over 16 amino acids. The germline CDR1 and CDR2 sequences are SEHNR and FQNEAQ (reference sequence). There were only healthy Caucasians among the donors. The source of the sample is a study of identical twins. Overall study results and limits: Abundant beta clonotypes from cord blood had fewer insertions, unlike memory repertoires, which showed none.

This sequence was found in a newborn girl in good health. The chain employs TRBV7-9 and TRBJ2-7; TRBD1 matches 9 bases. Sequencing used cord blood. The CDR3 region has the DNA TGTGCCAGCAGCTTACTTACAGGGGGCGGGTCTCACGAGCAGTACTTC. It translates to CASSLLTGGGSHEQYF.